The T cell receptor beta chain described here comes from a study of T cell responses to AZD1222 COVID-19 vaccine. Study observations and caveats: Donor demographics were predominantly white British with a female majority; clonal diversity may be underestimated. Spike as a whole was targeted by vaccine-associated CD4 TCRs, dominant at 160-218 and 743-854.

In regard to this clone: Its matching antigen is unknown.

The repertoire was sequenced with immunoSEQ multiplex PCR; TCRdb's copy has only in-frame clones and lacks some. The sample shows roughly 100,000 clones, roughly nine tenths of them seen only once. Per germline, CDR1 MNHNS and CDR2 SASEGT. Deletions cut 2 bases from V and 1 base from J, with 8 bases between. The CDR3 contains 14 residues. This chain joins TRBV6-1 and TRBJ1-1; D unresolved. This material consisted of peripheral blood, taken on day 0 of AZD1222 vaccination. This sequence was found in an adult in good health. CDR3 coding DNA: TGTGCCAGCAGTGAAAATGCTGGGAACACTGAAGCTTTCTTT. This translates into CASSENAGNTEAFF.